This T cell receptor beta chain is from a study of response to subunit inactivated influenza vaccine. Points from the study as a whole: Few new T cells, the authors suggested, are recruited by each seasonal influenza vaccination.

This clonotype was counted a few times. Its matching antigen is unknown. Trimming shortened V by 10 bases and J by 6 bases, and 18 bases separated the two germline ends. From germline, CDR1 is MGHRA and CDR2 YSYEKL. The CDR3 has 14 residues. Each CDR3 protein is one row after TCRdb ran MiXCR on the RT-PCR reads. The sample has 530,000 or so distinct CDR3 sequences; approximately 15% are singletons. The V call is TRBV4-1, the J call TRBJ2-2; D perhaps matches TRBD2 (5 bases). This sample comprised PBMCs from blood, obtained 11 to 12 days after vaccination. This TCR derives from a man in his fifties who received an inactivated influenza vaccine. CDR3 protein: CATRRGFLAGELFF. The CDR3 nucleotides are TGCGCCACCAGACGGGGTTTTCTCGCCGGGGAGCTGTTTTTT.